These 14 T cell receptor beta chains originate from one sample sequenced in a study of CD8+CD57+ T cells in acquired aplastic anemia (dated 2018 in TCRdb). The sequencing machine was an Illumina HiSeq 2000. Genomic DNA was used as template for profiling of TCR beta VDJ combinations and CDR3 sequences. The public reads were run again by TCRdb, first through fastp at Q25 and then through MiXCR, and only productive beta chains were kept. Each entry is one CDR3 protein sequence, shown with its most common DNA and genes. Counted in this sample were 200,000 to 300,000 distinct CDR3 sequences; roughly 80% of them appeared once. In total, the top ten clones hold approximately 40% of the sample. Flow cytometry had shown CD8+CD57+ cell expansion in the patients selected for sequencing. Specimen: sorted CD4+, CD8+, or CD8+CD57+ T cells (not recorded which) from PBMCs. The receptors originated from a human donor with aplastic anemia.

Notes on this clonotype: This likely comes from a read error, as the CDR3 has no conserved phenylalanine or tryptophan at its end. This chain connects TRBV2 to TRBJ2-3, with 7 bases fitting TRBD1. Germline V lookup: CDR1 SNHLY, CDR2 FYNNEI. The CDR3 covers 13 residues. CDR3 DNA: TGTGCCAGCGGCGAAGGGGGCACTGATACGCAGTATGGT. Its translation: CASGEGGTDTQYG.

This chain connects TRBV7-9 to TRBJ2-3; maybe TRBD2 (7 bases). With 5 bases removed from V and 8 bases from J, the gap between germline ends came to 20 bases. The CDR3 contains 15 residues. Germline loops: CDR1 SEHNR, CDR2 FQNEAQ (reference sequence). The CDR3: CASSVGGGRTATQYF. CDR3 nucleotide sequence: TGTGCCAGCAGCGTAGGGGGAGGGCGCACTGCTACGCAGTATTTT. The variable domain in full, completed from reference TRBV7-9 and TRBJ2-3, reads DTGVSQNPRHKITKRGQNVTFRCDPISEHNRLYWYRQTLGQGPEFLTYFQNEAQLEKSRLLSDRFSAERPKGSFSTLEIQRTEQGDSAMYLCASSVGGGRTATQYFGPGTRLTVL.

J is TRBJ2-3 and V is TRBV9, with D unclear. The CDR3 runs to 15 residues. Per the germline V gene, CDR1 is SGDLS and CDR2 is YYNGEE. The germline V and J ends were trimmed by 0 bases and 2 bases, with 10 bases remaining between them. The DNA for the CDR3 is TGTGCCAGCAGCGTAGGTACGGCCGACACAGATACGCAGTATTTT. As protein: CASSVGTADTDTQYF.

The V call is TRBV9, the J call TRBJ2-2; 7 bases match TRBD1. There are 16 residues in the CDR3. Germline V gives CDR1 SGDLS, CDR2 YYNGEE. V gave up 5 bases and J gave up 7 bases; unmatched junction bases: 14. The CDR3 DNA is TGTGCCAGCAGTCCCTCGAGTACAGGGGCGATCGGGGAGCTGTTTTTT. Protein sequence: CASSPSSTGAIGELFF.

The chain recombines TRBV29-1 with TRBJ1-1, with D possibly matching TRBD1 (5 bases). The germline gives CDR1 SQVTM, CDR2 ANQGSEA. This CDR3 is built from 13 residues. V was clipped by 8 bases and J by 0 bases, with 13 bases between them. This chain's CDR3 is CSSEGFMNTEAFF. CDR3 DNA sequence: TGCAGCAGTGAGGGGTTCATGAACACTGAAGCTTTCTTT.

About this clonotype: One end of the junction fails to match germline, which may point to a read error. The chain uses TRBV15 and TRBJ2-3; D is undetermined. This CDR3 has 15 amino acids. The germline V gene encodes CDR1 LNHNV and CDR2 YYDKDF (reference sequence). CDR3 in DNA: TGTGCCAGCAGCCCCCTGGGCCTGATCGAGGATACGCAGTATTTT. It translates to CASSPLGLIEDTQYF.

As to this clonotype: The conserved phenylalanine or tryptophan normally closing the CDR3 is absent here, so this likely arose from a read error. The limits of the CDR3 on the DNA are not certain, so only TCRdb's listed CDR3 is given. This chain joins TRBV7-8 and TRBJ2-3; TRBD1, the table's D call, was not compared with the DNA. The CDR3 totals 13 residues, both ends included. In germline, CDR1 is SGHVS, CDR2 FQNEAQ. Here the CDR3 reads CASSFEPAGTHHS.

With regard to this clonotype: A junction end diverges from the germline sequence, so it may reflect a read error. CDR3 in amino acids: CASSLGLQRSLSF. For the CDR3, the DNA is TGTGCCAGCAGCTTAGGGCTACAGAGAAGTCTGTCCTTC. The J gene is TRBJ2-1, the V gene TRBV11-3; D is uncertain. The CDR3 covers 13 residues. CDR1 is SGHNT and CDR2 is YENEEA in the germline V gene. Drawing the rest from reference TRBV11-3 and TRBJ2-1, the complete variable domain is EAGVVQSPRYKIIEKKQPVAFWCNPISGHNTLYWYLQNLGQGPELLIRYENEEAVDDSQLPKDRFSAERLKGVDSTLKIQPAELGDSAVYLCASSLGLQRSLSFGPGTRLTVL.

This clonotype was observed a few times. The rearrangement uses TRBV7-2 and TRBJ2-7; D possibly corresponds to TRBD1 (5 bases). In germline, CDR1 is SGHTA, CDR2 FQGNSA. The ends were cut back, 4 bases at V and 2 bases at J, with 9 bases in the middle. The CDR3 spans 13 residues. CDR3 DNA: TGTGCCAGCAGCTCAGGGTCCACCTACGAGCAGTACTTC. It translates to CASSSGSTYEQYF.

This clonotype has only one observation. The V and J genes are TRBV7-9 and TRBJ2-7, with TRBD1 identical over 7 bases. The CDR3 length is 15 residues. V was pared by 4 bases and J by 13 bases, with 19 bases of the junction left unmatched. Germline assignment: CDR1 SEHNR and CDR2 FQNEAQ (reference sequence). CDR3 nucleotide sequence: TGTGCCAGCAGCTGTGAGAGGAGCAGGGGGTGCGAAGAATACTTC. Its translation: CASSCERSRGCEEYF.

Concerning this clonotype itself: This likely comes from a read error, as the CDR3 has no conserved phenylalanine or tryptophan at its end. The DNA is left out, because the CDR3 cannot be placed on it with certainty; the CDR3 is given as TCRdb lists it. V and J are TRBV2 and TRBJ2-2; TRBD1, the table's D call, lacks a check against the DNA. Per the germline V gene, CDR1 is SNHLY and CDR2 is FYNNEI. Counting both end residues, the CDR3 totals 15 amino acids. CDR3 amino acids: CASSEEYRNQPQHFG.

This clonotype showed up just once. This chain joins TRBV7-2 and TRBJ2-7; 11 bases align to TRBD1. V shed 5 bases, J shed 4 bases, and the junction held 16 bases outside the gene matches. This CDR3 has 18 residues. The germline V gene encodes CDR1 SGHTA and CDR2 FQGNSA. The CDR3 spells CASSIGQGAPETQYEQYV. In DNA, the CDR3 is TGTGCCAGCAGCATTGGACAGGGGGCTCCAGAGACCCAGTACGAGCAGTACGTC.

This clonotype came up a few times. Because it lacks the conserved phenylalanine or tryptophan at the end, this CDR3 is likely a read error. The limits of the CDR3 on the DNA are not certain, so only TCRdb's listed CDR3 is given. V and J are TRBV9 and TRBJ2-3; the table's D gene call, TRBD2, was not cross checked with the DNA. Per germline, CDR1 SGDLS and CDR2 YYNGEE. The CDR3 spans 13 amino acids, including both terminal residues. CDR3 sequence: CASSGLAGDTGEL.

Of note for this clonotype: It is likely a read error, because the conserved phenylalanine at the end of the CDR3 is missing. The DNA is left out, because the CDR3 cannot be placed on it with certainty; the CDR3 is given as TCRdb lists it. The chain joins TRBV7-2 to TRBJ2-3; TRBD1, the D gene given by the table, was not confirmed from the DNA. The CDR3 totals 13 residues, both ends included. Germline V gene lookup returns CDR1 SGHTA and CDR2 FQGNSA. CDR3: CASSLGQGDLRYT.